One and the same sample provided the 18 T cell receptor beta chains below, sequenced in a study of CD8+CD57+ T cells in acquired aplastic anemia (dated by TCRdb to 2016 to 2019). Sequencing was carried out with an Illumina HiSeq 2000. Genomic DNA was used as template for profiling of TCR beta VDJ combinations and CDR3 sequences. The public reads were run again by TCRdb, first through fastp at Q25 and then through MiXCR, and only productive beta chains were kept. Here each entry gathers all rows of one CDR3 protein and keeps the most common genes and DNA. Within this sample are about half a million distinct CDR3 sequences, with around 33% of them counted one time only. Of the sample, 0.7% to 1% falls within the top ten clones. The patients picked for sequencing were ones in whom flow cytometry had shown an expansion of CD8+CD57+ cells. Sequences were obtained from sorted CD4+, CD8+, or CD8+CD57+ T cells (not recorded which) from PBMCs. Every receptor here comes from a human donor with aplastic anemia.

This sequence joins TRBV6-5 and TRBJ1-2, with TRBD1 matching 9 bases. After removal of 2 bases from V and 10 bases from J, the junction contained 8 bases not matched to a gene. Germline values: CDR1 MNHEY, CDR2 SVGAGI. This CDR3 region has 14 residues. CDR3: CASSYGLGQGVYTF. The CDR3 nucleotides are TGTGCCAGCAGTTACGGGTTGGGACAGGGCGTCTACACCTTC.

The CDR3 loop is CASSPVGTYTREQYF. The CDR3 DNA sequence: TGTGCCAGCAGCCCCGTCGGGACATACACTCGAGAGCAGTACTTC. V usage is TRBV25-1 and J usage is TRBJ2-7; TRBD1 is a possible D gene (6 bases). The germline V and J ends were trimmed by 6 bases and 7 bases, with 22 bases remaining between them. The CDR3 totals 15 residues. The germline V gene has CDR1 MGHDK and CDR2 SYGVNS.

Comment on this clonotype: This is likely a read error, given that the CDR3 carries no conserved phenylalanine or tryptophan at its end. J is TRBJ1-2 and V is TRBV2; D gene unclear. The germline gives CDR1 SNHLY, CDR2 FYNNEI. Deletions cut 6 bases from V and 8 bases from J, with 13 bases between. The length of the CDR3 is 12 residues. The chain's CDR3 is CASSVEGFGYTS. Here the CDR3 DNA reads TGTGCCAGCAGCGTAGAGGGCTTCGGCTACACCTCC.

This clonotype was seen once. The genes are TRBV4-1 and TRBJ1-1; maybe TRBD1 (5 bases). Germline CDR1 is MGHRA and CDR2 is YSYEKL. Trimming stripped 4 bases from V and 2 bases from J, with 14 bases between. The CDR3 is 15 amino acids. CDR3 coding DNA: TGCGCCAGCAGCCGACTGAAGACAGTTAACACTGAAGCTTTCTTT. Translation gives CASSRLKTVNTEAFF.

This CDR3 is CASRAMTGVPYEQYF. The CDR3 DNA is TGTGCCAGCAGAGCGATGACAGGGGTCCCCTACGAGCAGTACTTC. The chain carries TRBV14 and TRBJ2-7; 8 nucleotides match TRBD1. This CDR3 has 15 residues. The germline V gene encodes CDR1 SGHDN and CDR2 FVKESK. Trimming removed 6 bases from V and 2 bases from J; junction bases left unmatched: 9.

V is TRBV6-1 and J is TRBJ1-2, with no clear D. The germline CDR1 and CDR2 sequences are MNHNS and SASEGT. This CDR3 has 11 residues. Trimming left V 4 bases short and J 9 bases short, with 9 bases between. CDR3 in DNA: TGTGCCAGCAGTGCACTGGCTAGCTACACCTTC. Protein product: CASSALASYTF.

This clonotype was counted a few times. This chain joins TRBV9 and TRBJ2-3; possibly TRBD2 for D (7 bases). Germline V gives CDR1 SGDLS, CDR2 YYNGEE. The CDR3 has 16 amino acids. V was clipped by 2 bases and J by 6 bases, with 19 bases between them. Here the CDR3 reads CASSVGGAGSMDTQYF. CDR3 DNA: TGTGCCAGCAGCGTTGGGGGGGCAGGGAGCATGGATACGCAGTATTTT.

Regarding this clonotype: A read error may account for a junction end that differs from germline. CDR3 sequence (DNA): TGTGCTAGTATCAGGCGGAACAATGAGCAGTTCTTC. This codes for CASIRRNNEQFF. V gene TRBV19 combines with J gene TRBJ2-1; no definite D call. Germline loops: CDR1 LNHDA, CDR2 SQIVND (reference sequence). This CDR3 comprises 12 residues.

This clonotype was observed at least ten times. The chain carries TRBV5-1 and TRBJ1-3; 7 bases map to TRBD1. Germline trimming cut 1 base from V and 8 bases from J; bases unmatched to any gene: 3. CDR1 and CDR2 from the germline V gene are SGHRS and YFSETQ. CDR3 length equals 13 residues. This CDR3 is CASSLTGADTIYF. As DNA, the CDR3 is TGCGCCAGCAGCTTGACAGGGGCGGACACCATATATTTT.

The gene calls are TRBV2 and TRBJ1-6; D might be TRBD1 (5 bases). This CDR3 has 13 residues. Trimming took 6 bases from V and 14 from J, leaving 17 bases between them. CDR1 and CDR2 (germline): SNHLY, FYNNEI. The CDR3 sequence: CASRGVRRITLHF. The CDR3 nucleotides read TGTGCCAGCAGGGGGGTCAGAAGAATCACCCTCCACTTT.

The chain uses TRBV29-1 and TRBJ2-2; 10 bases are shared with TRBD2. Per germline, CDR1 SQVTM and CDR2 ANQGSEA. Germline trimming cut 6 bases from V and 4 bases from J; bases unmatched to any gene: 14. This CDR3 comprises 17 residues. For the CDR3, the DNA is TGCAGCGTCCGTTCTCACCGTCTAGCGGGAGTCACCGGGGAGCTGTTTTTT. This sequence encodes CSVRSHRLAGVTGELFF.

This chain uses TRBV20-1 with TRBJ2-1; perhaps TRBD1 as D (6 bases). V lost 2 bases and J lost 10, with 15 bases in between. The CDR3 runs to 13 residues. CDR1 and CDR2 from the germline V gene are DFQATT and SNEGSKA (reference sequence). The DNA of the CDR3 is TGCAGTGCTAGACCCCAGGGGTGGAACGAGCAGTTCTTC. Residues: CSARPQGWNEQFF.

The sample holds many counts of this clonotype. CDR3 DNA: TGTGCCAGCAGCTTAAACGGGGTCAATCAGCCCCAGCATTTT. This sequence encodes CASSLNGVNQPQHF. The chain joins TRBV7-2 to TRBJ1-5; D unclear. This CDR3 region has 14 residues. Trimming removed 2 bases from V and 3 bases from J, with 8 bases in between. Germline-derived CDR1 and CDR2 are SGHTA and FQGNSA.

V and J are TRBV11-2 and TRBJ2-3, with 7 positions matching TRBD2. This CDR3 spans 15 amino acids. Germline V gene sequence: CDR1 SGHAT, CDR2 FQNNGV. V dropped 3 bases and J dropped 2; count of bases not matched to a gene: 5. This chain's CDR3 is CASSLERDYTDTQYF. DNA for the CDR3: TGTGCCAGCAGCTTGGAGCGGGACTACACAGATACGCAGTATTTT.

This clonotype occurred many times. The V call is TRBV15, the J call TRBJ1-5; D ambiguous. From germline, CDR1 is LNHNV and CDR2 YYDKDF (reference sequence). The CDR3 has 15 residues. The ends were cut back, 0 bases at V and 3 bases at J, with 9 bases in the middle. CDR3 sequence (DNA): TGTGCCACCAGCAGAGATTTAGTTTCCAATCAGCCCCAGCATTTT. Translated, it gives CATSRDLVSNQPQHF. Full variable domain (rest looked up from reference TRBV15 and TRBJ1-5): DAMVIQNPRYQVTQFGKPVTLSCSQTLNHNVMYWYQQKSSQAPKLLFHYYDKDFNNEADTPDNFQSRRPNTSFCFLDIRSPGLGDTAMYLCATSRDLVSNQPQHFGDGTRLSIL.

The chain carries TRBV4-3 and TRBJ2-1; D assignment may be TRBD1 or TRBD2 (5 bases each). The CDR3 runs to 15 residues. The germline V and J ends were trimmed by 4 bases and 2 bases, with 12 bases remaining between them. Germline V gives CDR1 LGHNA, CDR2 YSLEER. CDR3 region: CASSLGTVAYNEQFF. For the CDR3, the DNA is TGCGCCAGCAGCCTCGGGACGGTGGCCTACAATGAGCAGTTCTTC.

This sequence joins TRBV2 and TRBJ2-6, with D possibly matching TRBD1 (6 bases). This CDR3 has 18 residues. The germline gives CDR1 SNHLY, CDR2 FYNNEI. V lost 6 bases, J lost 0 bases, and 18 bases lay in between. This chain's CDR3 is CASRGQIGESSGANVLTF. The DNA for the CDR3 is TGTGCCAGCAGAGGACAGATAGGGGAGAGCTCTGGGGCCAACGTCCTGACTTTC.

This clonotype has more than one count but fewer than ten. The genes are TRBV10-1 and TRBJ1-2, with D tentatively TRBD1 (6 bases). V dropped 4 bases and J dropped 6 bases, with 12 bases sitting between them. This CDR3 contains 13 residues. Looked up from germline, CDR1 is WNHNN and CDR2 is SYGVQD (reference sequence). Here the CDR3 DNA reads TGCGCCAGCAGTGGACCGCAGGGGAATGGCTACACCTTC. It translates to CASSGPQGNGYTF.